This T cell receptor (beta chain) stems from a study of monozygotic twins with inflammatory bowel disease. This CDR3 contains 14 residues. From germline, CDR1 is SGHRS and CDR2 YFSETQ. TCRdb reprocessed the 5' RACE reads, with one entry per CDR3 protein and no DNA. The clone table shows a few hundred thousand distinct CDR3 sequences, with the ten largest holding more than 4.5%. The TCR sequence derives from a human donor with ulcerative colitis or Crohn's disease, or a healthy co-twin of an affected twin (not recorded which). The chain is built from TRBV5-1 and TRBJ2-3; with no DNA, the TCRdb D assignment of TRBD1 cannot be verified. Sequencing was performed on blood. This CDR3 is CASSFQGSTDTQYF.